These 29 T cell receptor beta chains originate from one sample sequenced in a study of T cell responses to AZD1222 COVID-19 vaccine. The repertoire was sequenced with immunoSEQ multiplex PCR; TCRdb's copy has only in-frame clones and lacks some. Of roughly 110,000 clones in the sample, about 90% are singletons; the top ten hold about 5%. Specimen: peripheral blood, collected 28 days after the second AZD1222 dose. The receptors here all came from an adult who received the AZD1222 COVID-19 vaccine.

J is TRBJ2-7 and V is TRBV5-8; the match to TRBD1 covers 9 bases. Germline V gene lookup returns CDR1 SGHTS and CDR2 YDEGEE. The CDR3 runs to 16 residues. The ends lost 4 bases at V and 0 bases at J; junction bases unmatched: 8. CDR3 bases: TGTGCCAGCAGCCCAGATGGGACAGGGCTCTCCTACGAGCAGTACTTC. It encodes CASSPDGTGLSYEQYF.

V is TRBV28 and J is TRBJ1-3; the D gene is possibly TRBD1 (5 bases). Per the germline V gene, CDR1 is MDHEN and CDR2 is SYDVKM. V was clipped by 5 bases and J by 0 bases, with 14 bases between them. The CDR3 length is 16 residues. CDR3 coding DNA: TGTGCCAGCAGTCTAACAGGACTGTTCTCTGGAAACACCATATATTTT. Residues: CASSLTGLFSGNTIYF.

DNA of the CDR3: TGTGCCAGCAGCTTCGACAGGGCCTACGAGCAGTACTTC. It translates to CASSFDRAYEQYF. V and J are TRBV7-9 and TRBJ2-7, with 7 bases lining up with TRBD1. This CDR3 has 13 amino acids. The germline CDR1 and CDR2 sequences are SEHNR and FQNEAQ (reference sequence). V dropped 3 bases and J dropped 2; count of bases not matched to a gene: 1.

CDR3 DNA: TGTGCCAGCAGTTTGAATACAGGGGGCGTGAATTCACCCCTCCACTTT. Translation: CASSLNTGGVNSPLHF. V and J are TRBV27 and TRBJ1-6; 9 bases line up with TRBD1. The CDR3 covers 16 residues. Germline CDR1 and CDR2: MNHEY and SMNVEV (reference sequence). J lost 7 bases, V lost 3 bases, and 7 bases had no gene match.

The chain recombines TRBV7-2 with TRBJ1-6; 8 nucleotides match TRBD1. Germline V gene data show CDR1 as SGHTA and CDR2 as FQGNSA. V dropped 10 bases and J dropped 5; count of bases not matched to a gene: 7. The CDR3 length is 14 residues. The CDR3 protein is CATRRDRNNSPLHF. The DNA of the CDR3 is TGTGCCACACGGAGGGACAGGAATAATTCACCCCTCCACTTT. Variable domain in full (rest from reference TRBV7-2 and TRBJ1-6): GAGVSQSPSNKVTEKGKDVELRCDPISGHTALYWYRQSLGQGLEFLIYFQGNSAPDKSGLPSDRFSAERTGGSVSTLTIQRTQQEDSAVYLCATRRDRNNSPLHFGNGTRLTVT.

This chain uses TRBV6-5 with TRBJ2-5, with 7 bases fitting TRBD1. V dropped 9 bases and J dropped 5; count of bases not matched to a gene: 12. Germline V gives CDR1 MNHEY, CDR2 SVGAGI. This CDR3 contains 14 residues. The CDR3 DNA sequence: TGTGCCAGTAACCTCGGGACAGTGGCGGAGACCCAGTACTTC. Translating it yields CASNLGTVAETQYF.

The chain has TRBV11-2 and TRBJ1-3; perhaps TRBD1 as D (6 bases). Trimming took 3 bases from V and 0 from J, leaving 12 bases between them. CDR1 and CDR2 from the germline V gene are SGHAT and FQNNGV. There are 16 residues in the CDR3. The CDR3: CASSFPGHFSGNTIYF. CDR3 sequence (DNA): TGTGCCAGCAGCTTCCCGGGACACTTCTCTGGAAACACCATATATTTT.

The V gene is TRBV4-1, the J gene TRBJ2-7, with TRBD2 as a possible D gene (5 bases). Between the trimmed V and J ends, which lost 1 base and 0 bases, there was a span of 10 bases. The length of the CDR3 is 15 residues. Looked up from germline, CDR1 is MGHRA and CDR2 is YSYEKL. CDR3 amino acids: CASSQGTVSSYEQYF. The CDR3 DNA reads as TGCGCCAGCAGCCAAGGGACTGTAAGCTCCTACGAGCAGTACTTC.

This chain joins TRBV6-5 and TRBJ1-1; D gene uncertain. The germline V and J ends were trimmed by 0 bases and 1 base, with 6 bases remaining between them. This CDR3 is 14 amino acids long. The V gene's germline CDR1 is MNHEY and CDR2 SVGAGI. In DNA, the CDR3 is TGTGCCAGCAGTTACTCGATGGGGAACACTGAAGCTTTCTTT. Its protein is CASSYSMGNTEAFF.

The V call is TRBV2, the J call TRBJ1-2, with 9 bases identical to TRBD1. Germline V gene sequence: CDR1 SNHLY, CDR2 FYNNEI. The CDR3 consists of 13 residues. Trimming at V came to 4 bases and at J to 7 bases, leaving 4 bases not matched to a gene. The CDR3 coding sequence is TGTGCCAGCAGTGGACAGGGGGATCTTGGCTACACCTTC. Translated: CASSGQGDLGYTF.

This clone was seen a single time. The CDR3, as DNA: TGTGCCAGCAGCCGAGGGGACAGGCCTTTGTATGAGCAGTTCTTC. This codes for CASSRGDRPLYEQFF. The V call is TRBV14, the J call TRBJ2-1, with 8 bases lining up with TRBD1. Germline CDR1 and CDR2: SGHDN and FVKESK. Trimming took 4 bases from V and 8 from J; bases not matched to a gene: 10. CDR3 size: 15 residues. Together with reference TRBV14 and TRBJ2-1, the CDR3 gives the full variable domain: EAGVTQFPSHSVIEKGQTVTLRCDPISGHDNLYWYRRVMGKEIKFLLHFVKESKQDESGMPNNRFLAERTGGTYSTLKVQPAELEDSGVYFCASSRGDRPLYEQFFGPGTRLTVL.

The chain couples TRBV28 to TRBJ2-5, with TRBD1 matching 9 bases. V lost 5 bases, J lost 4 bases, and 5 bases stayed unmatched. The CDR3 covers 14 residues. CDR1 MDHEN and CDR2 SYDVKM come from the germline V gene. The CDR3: CASSPMTGGETQYF. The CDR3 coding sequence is TGTGCCAGCAGTCCAATGACAGGGGGAGAGACCCAGTACTTC.

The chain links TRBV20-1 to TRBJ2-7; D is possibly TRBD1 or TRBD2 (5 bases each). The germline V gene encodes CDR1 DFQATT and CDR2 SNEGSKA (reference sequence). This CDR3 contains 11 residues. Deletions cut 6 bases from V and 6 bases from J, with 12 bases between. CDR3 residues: CSAKPGLEQYF. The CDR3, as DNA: TGCAGTGCCAAACCGGGGCTCGAGCAGTACTTC.

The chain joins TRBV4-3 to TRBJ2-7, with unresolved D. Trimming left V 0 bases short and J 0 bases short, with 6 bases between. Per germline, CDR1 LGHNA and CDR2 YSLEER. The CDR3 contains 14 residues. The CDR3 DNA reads TGCGCCAGCAGCCAAGACTCCACCTCCTACGAGCAGTACTTC. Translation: CASSQDSTSYEQYF.

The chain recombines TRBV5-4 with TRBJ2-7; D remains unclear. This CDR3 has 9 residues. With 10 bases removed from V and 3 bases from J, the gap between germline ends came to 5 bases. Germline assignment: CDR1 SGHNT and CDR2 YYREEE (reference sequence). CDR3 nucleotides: TGTGCCGGGTACTACGAGCAGTACTTC. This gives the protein CAGYYEQYF.

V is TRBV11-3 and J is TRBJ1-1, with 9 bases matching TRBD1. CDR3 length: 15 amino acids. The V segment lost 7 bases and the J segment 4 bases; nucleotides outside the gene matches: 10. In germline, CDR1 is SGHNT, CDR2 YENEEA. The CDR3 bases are TGTGCCAGCATAAAAGGGACAGGGTTGGGCACTGAAGCTTTCTTT. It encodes CASIKGTGLGTEAFF. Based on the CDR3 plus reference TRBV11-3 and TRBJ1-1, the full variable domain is EAGVVQSPRYKIIEKKQPVAFWCNPISGHNTLYWYLQNLGQGPELLIRYENEEAVDDSQLPKDRFSAERLKGVDSTLKIQPAELGDSAVYLCASIKGTGLGTEAFFGQGTRLTVV.

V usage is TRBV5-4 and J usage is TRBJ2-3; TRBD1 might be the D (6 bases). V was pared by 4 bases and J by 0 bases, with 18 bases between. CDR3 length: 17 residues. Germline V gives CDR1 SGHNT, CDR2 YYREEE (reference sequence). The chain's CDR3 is CASSHLQGPPSTDTQYF. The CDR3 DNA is TGTGCCAGCAGCCACTTACAGGGACCCCCTAGCACAGATACGCAGTATTTT.

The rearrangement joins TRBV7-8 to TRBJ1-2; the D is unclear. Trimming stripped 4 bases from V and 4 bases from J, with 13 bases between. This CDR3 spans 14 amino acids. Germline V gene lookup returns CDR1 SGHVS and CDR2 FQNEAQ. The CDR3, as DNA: TGTGCCAGCAGCTCAGGAGCCTCCTCCTATGGCTACACCTTC. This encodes CASSSGASSYGYTF.

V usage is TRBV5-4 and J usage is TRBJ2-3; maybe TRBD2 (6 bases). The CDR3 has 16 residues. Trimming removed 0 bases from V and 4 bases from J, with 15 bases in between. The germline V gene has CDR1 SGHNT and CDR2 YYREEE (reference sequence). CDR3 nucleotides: TGTGCCAGCAGCTTGGTTAGCGGCAGGGTCGCAGATACGCAGTATTTT. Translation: CASSLVSGRVADTQYF.

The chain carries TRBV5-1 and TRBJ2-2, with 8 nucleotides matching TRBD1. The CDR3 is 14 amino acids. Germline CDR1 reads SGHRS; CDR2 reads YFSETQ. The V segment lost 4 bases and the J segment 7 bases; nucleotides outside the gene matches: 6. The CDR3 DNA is TGCGCCAGCAGCCCGGACAGGGCTGTCGGGGAGCTGTTTTTT. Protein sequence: CASSPDRAVGELFF. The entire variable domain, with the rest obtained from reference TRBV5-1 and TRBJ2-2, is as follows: KAGVTQTPRYLIKTRGQQVTLSCSPISGHRSVSWYQQTPGQGLQFLFEYFSETQRNKGNFPGRFSGRQFSNSRSEMNVSTLELGDSALYLCASSPDRAVGELFFGEGSRLTVL.

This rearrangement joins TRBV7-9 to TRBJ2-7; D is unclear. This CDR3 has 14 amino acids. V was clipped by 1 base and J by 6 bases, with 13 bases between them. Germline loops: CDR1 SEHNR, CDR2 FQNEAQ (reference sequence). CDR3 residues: CASSLEKGSGEQYF. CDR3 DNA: TGTGCCAGCAGCTTAGAAAAGGGTTCGGGCGAGCAGTACTTC.

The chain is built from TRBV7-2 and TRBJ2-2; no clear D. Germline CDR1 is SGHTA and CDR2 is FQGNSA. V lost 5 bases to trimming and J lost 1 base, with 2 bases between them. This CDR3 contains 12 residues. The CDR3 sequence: CASSLNTGELFF. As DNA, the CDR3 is TGTGCCAGCAGCCTGAACACCGGGGAGCTGTTTTTT.

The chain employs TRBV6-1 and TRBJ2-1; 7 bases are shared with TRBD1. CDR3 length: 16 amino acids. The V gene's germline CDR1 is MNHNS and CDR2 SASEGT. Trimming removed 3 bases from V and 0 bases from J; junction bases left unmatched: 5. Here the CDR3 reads CASSELTGVSYNEQFF. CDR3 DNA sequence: TGTGCCAGCAGTGAGTTAACAGGGGTCTCCTACAATGAGCAGTTCTTC.

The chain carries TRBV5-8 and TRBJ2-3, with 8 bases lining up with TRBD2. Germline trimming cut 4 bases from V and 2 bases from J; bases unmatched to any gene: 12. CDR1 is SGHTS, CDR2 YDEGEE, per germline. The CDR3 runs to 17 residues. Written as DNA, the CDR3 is TGTGCCAGCAGCCTACTATCTAGCGGGCGATACACAGATACGCAGTATTTT. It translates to CASSLLSSGRYTDTQYF.

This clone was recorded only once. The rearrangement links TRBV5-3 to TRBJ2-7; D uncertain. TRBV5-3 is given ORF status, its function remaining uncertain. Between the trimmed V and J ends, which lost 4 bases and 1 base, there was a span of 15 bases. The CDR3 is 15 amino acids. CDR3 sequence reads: CARSPRTAESYEQYF. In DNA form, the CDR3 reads TGTGCCAGAAGCCCGCGGACGGCGGAGTCCTACGAGCAGTACTTC.

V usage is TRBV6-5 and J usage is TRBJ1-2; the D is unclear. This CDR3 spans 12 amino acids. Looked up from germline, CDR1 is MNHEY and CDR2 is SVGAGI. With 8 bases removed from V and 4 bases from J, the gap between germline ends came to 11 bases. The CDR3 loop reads CASWTRSYGYTF. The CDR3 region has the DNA TGTGCCAGCTGGACTCGATCCTATGGCTACACCTTC.

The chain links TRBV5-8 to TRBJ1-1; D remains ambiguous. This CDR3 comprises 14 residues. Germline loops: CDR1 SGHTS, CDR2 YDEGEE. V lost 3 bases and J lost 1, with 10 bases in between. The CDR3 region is CASSWETENTEAFF. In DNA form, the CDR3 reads TGTGCCAGCAGCTGGGAAACTGAGAACACTGAAGCTTTCTTT.

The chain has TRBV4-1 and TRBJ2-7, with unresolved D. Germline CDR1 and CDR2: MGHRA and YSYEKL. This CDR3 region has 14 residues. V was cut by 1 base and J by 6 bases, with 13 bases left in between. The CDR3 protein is CASSQGHSWGEQYF. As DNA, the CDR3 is TGCGCCAGCAGCCAAGGCCATTCTTGGGGCGAGCAGTACTTC.

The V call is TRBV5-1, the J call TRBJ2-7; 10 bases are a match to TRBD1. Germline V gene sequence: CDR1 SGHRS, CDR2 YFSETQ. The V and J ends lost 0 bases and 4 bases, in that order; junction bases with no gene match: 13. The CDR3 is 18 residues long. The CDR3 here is CASSLGAQTGGAPYEQYF. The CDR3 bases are TGCGCCAGCAGCTTGGGGGCCCAGACAGGGGGCGCACCTTACGAGCAGTACTTC.